Described below is a single TCR beta chain sequence and its context. Its antigen is not known. Measured with immunoSEQ multiplex PCR; TCRdb has only the in-frame clones, and not every one. This sample has around 40,000 clones, with 85% to 95% found just once. The sample belongs to a study of T cell clonotyping in hematopoietic cell transplantation. Whole-study context: Cytoreduction preceded collection of pretransplant recipient samples. Study results and caveats: Graft donor and pretransplant recipient Inverse Simpson Index values predicted broader posttransplant TCR diversity. At the given depth, recipient repertoires were over 95% de novo clonotypes. Cells were unsorted, so CD4 and CD8 contributions were not separated.

The germline V gene encodes CDR1 MGHRA and CDR2 YSYEKL. The CDR3 consists of 14 residues. V lost 1 base and J 6 bases, leaving 12 bases between the germline ends. The time point here: recipient sample about 28 days before transplant, after cytoreduction. This chain joins TRBV4-1 and TRBJ1-2; D not certain. The specimen comprised peripheral blood mononuclear cells, sampled before stem cell transplant. This clonotype originated in a man aged 40-50 years with chronic myeloid leukemia. Some clones in this sample may be carry-over from other donors' samples. The CDR3 is CASSQAPQIHGYTF. For the CDR3, the DNA is TGCGCCAGCAGCCAAGCTCCCCAGATACATGGCTACACCTTC.